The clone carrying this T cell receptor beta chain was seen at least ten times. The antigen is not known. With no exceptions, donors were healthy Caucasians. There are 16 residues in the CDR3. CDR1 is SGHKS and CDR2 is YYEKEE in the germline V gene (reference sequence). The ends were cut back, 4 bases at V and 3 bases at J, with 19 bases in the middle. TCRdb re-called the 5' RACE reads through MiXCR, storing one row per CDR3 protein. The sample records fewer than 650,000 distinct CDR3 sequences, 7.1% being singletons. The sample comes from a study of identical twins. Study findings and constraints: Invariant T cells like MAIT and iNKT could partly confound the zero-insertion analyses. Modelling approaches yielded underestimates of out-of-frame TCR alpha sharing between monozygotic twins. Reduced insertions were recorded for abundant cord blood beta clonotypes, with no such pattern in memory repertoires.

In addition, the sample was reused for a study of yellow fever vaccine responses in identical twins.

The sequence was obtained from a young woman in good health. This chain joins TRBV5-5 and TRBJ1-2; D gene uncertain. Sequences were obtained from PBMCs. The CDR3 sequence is CASSPSSGSWDYGYTF. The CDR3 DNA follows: TGTGCCAGCAGCCCCTCCAGCGGGAGCTGGGACTATGGCTACACCTTC.